This T cell receptor beta chain was recovered during a study of technical replicates of blood from several donors. Germline values: CDR1 SGHVS, CDR2 FNYEAQ. Trimming left V 2 bases short and J 0 bases short, with 6 bases between. This CDR3 region has 14 residues. Using immunoSEQ multiplex PCR, the repertoire was profiled, and TCRdb retains in-frame clones only, with some absent. Among nearly 80,000 clones listed, 96% were seen once. The chain uses TRBV7-6 and TRBJ2-3; D is ambiguous. The clonotype originates from a human donor in good health. Source material: T cells isolated from PBMCs. The CDR3 DNA reads as TGTGCCAGCAGCTTACCCCCTAGCACAGATACGCAGTATTTT. Its protein product is CASSLPPSTDTQYF.